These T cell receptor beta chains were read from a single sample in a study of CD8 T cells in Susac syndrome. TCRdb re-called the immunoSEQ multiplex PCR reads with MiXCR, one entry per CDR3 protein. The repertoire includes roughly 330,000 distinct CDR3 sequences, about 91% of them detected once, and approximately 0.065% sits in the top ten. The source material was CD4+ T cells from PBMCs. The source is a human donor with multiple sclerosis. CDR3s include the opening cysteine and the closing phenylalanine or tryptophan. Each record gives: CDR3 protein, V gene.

CASSLYTGHYGYTF,TRBV11-3
CASTGLKYEQYF,TRBV2
CASSPKGRATGELFF,TRBV11-2
CASSSRLAGVGSTGELFF,TRBV9
CASSAPRDRANSPLHF,TRBV13
CASSHPGDIVDEQYF,TRBV23-1
CASTPRGGTEAFF,TRBV25-1
CSVVASGVDEQYF,TRBV29-1
CASSPSGREQYF,TRBV13
CASSPGGGETQYF,TRBV19
CASSHLNTIYF,TRBV23-1
CSALRGDEQYF,TRBV20-1
CASSQNSVGGEKLFF,TRBV4-1
CASSQVEVAADTQYF,TRBV3-1
CASRMDRGLQETQYF,TRBV2
CASSLGIPPLREQYF,TRBV5-6
CASSRLGGDSGNTIYF,TRBV4-1
CASSLGGPDTQYF,TRBV5-1
CSARVTSNEQFF,TRBV20-1
CASSRRNSNQPQHF,TRBV7-2
CASSYRETQYF,TRBV6-6
CSVETQHTEAFF,TRBV29-1
CASSARQGPGTDTQYF,TRBV13
CAISESGGETQYF,TRBV10-3
CASSSFGQGIAPKRNTEAFF,TRBV11-1
CASSEVGATDTQYF,TRBV2
CAWSIKGRPDTQYF,TRBV30
CASRPSSAYYGYTF,TRBV2
CASSPSMASQETQYF,TRBV7-7
CASSYGRPGLAGGYNEQFF,TRBV6-5
CASSQNPGTVMYGYTF,TRBV4-2
CASTSRGARGTDTQYF,TRBV19
CATSRDRGPYEQYF,TRBV15
CASSSVGDMNTEAFF,TRBV11-2
CATSDSGYQETQYF,TRBV24-1
CASSPSQGRSNQPQHF,TRBV6-1
CSARAPGQTYNEQFF,TRBV20-1
CASSIGTGHTGELFF,TRBV5-1
CASSQLAGGSDTQYF,TRBV19
CAWSASTGELFF,TRBV30
CSAISGGGFEQYF,TRBV20-1
CAWSVHIQTSPLHF,TRBV30
CASSRTAGSTDTQYF,TRBV18
CASSLRGSSDEQYF,TRBV3-1
CASSGGPFNSGANVLTF,TRBV7-9
CASSRSGSTEAFF,TRBV2
CASSLYRGRAGANVLTF,TRBV12-3/TRBV12-4
CSARGTAYEQYF,TRBV20-1